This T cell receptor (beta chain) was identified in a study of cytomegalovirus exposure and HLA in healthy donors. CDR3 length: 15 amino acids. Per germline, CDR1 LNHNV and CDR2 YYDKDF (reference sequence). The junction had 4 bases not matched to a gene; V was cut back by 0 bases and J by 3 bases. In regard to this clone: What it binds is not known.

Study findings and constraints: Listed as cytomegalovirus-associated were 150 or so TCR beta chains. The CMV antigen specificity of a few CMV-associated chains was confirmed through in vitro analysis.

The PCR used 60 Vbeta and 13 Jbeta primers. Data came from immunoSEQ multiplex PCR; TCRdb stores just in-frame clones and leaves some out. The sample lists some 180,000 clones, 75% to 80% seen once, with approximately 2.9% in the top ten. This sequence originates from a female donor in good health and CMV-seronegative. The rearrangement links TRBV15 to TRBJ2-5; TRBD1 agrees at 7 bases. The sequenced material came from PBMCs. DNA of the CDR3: TGTGCCACCAGCAGAGATCTCAGGGGGAAAGAGACCCAGTACTTC. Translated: CATSRDLRGKETQYF.